The 27 T cell receptor beta chains given below trace back to one sample, sequenced in a study of blood T cell repertoires in COVID-19 (TCRdb year 2020). Library preparation was by the immunoSEQ multiplex PCR assay. The table was pulled from immuneACCESS by TCRdb, which kept in-frame rearrangements only. Such tables lose some clones; where checked, under half of the loss comes from unresolved V genes, and the rest has no known cause. Within this sample are around 230,000 clones, with about 83% of them counted one time only. Clones ranked in the top ten supply roughly 8.2% of the sample. Sequences were obtained from peripheral blood. The receptors were gathered from a woman aged 45-59 years with acute or convalescent COVID-19.

This sequence joins TRBV2 and TRBJ2-7; 8 bases agree with TRBD1. V was pared by 6 bases and J by 3 bases, with 19 bases of the junction left unmatched. CDR3 size: 18 residues. Germline V gives CDR1 SNHLY, CDR2 FYNNEI. This CDR3 reads CASSAPGQGGYPGYEQYF. The CDR3 bases are TGTGCCAGCAGCGCTCCCGGACAGGGTGGTTACCCCGGCTACGAGCAGTACTTC.

CDR3 DNA: TGCGCCAGCTCCGGGACAGGGGATCAGCCCCAGCATTTT. It specifies CASSGTGDQPQHF. The rearrangement joins TRBV10-2 to TRBJ1-5; 10 nucleotides agree with TRBD1. The CDR3 spans 13 residues. CDR1 WSHSY and CDR2 SAAADI come from the germline V gene. With V trimmed by 8 bases and J by 5 bases, 3 bases remained unmatched.

The chain links TRBV15 to TRBJ1-6; 9 nucleotides line up with TRBD1. Germline V gives CDR1 LNHNV, CDR2 YYDKDF (reference sequence). CDR3 length equals 16 residues. The trim removed 3 bases at V and 8 bases at J, leaving 8 bases unmatched. The CDR3 spells CATSRGLGQGYSPLHF. CDR3 bases: TGTGCCACCAGCAGGGGGTTGGGACAGGGATATTCACCCCTCCACTTT. The full variable domain, in which reference TRBV15 and TRBJ1-6 provide the parts outside the CDR3, is DAMVIQNPRYQVTQFGKPVTLSCSQTLNHNVMYWYQQKSSQAPKLLFHYYDKDFNNEADTPDNFQSRRPNTSFCFLDIRSPGLGDTAMYLCATSRGLGQGYSPLHFGNGTRLTVT.

In its sample, this clone was seen once. One end of the junction fails to match germline, which may point to a read error. The rearrangement links TRBV5-8 to TRBJ2-5; 11 bases are shared with TRBD2. The CDR3 spans 17 residues. Germline CDR1 SGHTS, CDR2 YDEGEE. The CDR3 DNA reads as TGTGCCAGCAGCTTGGTCGGGACTAGCGGAGTACTAGAGGCCCAGTACTTC. Encoded protein: CASSLVGTSGVLEAQYF.

This sequence joins TRBV28 and TRBJ1-2; D perhaps matches TRBD1 (5 bases). V gave up 6 bases and J gave up 8 bases, with 19 bases separating them. The CDR3 runs to 14 residues. Germline lookup yields CDR1 MDHEN and CDR2 SYDVKM. This CDR3 reads CASSQGAFNRGYTF. DNA for the CDR3: TGTGCCAGCAGCCAAGGGGCTTTTAATAGGGGCTACACCTTC.

The chain links TRBV5-8 to TRBJ2-7; TRBD1 might be the D (6 bases). With 5 bases removed from V and 3 bases from J, the gap between germline ends came to 27 bases. Germline V gene data show CDR1 as SGHTS and CDR2 as YDEGEE. The CDR3 sequence is 18 residues long. DNA of the CDR3: TGTGCCAGCAGTTCTCCGCGGCGACTCACACGGGACAACTACGAGCAGTACTTC. This sequence encodes CASSSPRRLTRDNYEQYF.

The rearrangement uses TRBV15 and TRBJ2-7; no firm D call. Germline values: CDR1 LNHNV, CDR2 YYDKDF (reference sequence). The CDR3 spans 12 residues. Trimming removed 0 bases from V and 4 bases from J, with 4 bases in between. This CDR3 is CATSRDRYEQYF. CDR3 in DNA: TGTGCCACCAGCAGAGACCGGTACGAGCAGTACTTC. The full variable domain, in which reference TRBV15 and TRBJ2-7 provide the parts outside the CDR3, is DAMVIQNPRYQVTQFGKPVTLSCSQTLNHNVMYWYQQKSSQAPKLLFHYYDKDFNNEADTPDNFQSRRPNTSFCFLDIRSPGLGDTAMYLCATSRDRYEQYFGPGTRLTVT.

J is TRBJ2-5 and V is TRBV5-1; D remains ambiguous. Trimming took off 2 bases at V and 2 bases at J, with 10 bases between the two ends. The CDR3 extends over 14 amino acids. Germline values: CDR1 SGHRS, CDR2 YFSETQ. CDR3 sequence: CASSFGALQETQYF. The CDR3 coding sequence is TGCGCCAGCAGCTTCGGAGCACTTCAAGAGACCCAGTACTTC.

This chain links TRBV18 with TRBJ2-1; possible D gene TRBD2, 6 bases. The length of the CDR3 is 15 residues. The germline V gene has CDR1 KGHSH and CDR2 LQKENI. The germline V and J ends were trimmed by 1 base and 8 bases, with 15 bases remaining between them. CDR3 amino acids: CASSPLGGPDDEQFF. The CDR3 DNA sequence: TGTGCCAGCTCACCACTTGGAGGGCCAGACGATGAGCAGTTCTTC.

The sample holds a few counts of this clone. The chain combines TRBV12-3 or TRBV12-4 with TRBJ1-2; D not certain. Trimming took off 4 bases at V and 2 bases at J, with 8 bases between the two ends. CDR3 length: 13 amino acids. CDR3 DNA: TGTGCCAGCAGTTGGACGGGAAACTATGGCTACACCTTC. This translates into CASSWTGNYGYTF.

The rearrangement joins TRBV7-3 to TRBJ2-2, with TRBD2 matching 13 bases. Per the germline V gene, CDR1 is SGHTA and CDR2 is FQGTGA. This CDR3 contains 17 residues. Trimming removed 5 bases from V and 4 bases from J; junction bases left unmatched: 7. The CDR3 region is CASSQGLAGVGTGELFF. The CDR3, as DNA: TGTGCCAGCAGCCAAGGACTAGCGGGAGTTGGCACCGGGGAGCTGTTTTTT. The full variable domain, with the rest looked up from reference TRBV7-3 and TRBJ2-2, is GAGVSQTPSNKVTEKGKYVELRCDPISGHTALYWYRQSLGQGPEFLIYFQGTGAADDSGLPNDRFFAVRPEGSVSTLKIQRTERGDSAVYLCASSQGLAGVGTGELFFGEGSRLTVL.

The chain recombines TRBV6-6 with TRBJ2-7, with TRBD2 identical over 13 bases. The length of the CDR3 is 14 residues. J lost 0 bases, V lost 8 bases, and 1 base had no gene match. CDR1 is MNHNY, CDR2 SVGAGI, per germline (reference sequence). CDR3 DNA sequence: TGTGCCAGCCGACTAGCGGGAGGCTCCTACGAGCAGTACTTC. This gives the protein CASRLAGGSYEQYF.

The chain links TRBV6-5 to TRBJ2-2; 7 positions match TRBD1. The germline V gene has CDR1 MNHEY and CDR2 SVGAGI. V gave up 8 bases and J gave up 3 bases; unmatched junction bases: 6. This CDR3 comprises 14 residues. CDR3 nucleotide sequence: TGTGCCAGCGCAAGGGGGCTGTACACCGGGGAGCTGTTTTTT. Its protein is CASARGLYTGELFF.

V and J are TRBV12-5 and TRBJ1-1, with 9 bases lining up with TRBD1. Germline V gene lookup returns CDR1 LGHNT and CDR2 FRNRAP. With V trimmed by 1 base and J by 3 bases, 3 bases remained unmatched. CDR3 length equals 15 residues. The CDR3 reads CASGLDRGRHTEAFF. The CDR3 DNA reads TGTGCTAGTGGTTTGGACAGGGGGCGGCACACTGAAGCTTTCTTT. Full variable domain (outside the CDR3, taken from reference TRBV12-5 and TRBJ1-1): DARVTQTPRHKVTEMGQEVTMRCQPILGHNTVFWYRQTMMQGLELLAYFRNRAPLDDSGMPKDRFSAEMPDATLATLKIQPSEPRDSAVYFCASGLDRGRHTEAFFGQGTRLTVV.

This clone was seen a few times. V usage is TRBV21-1 and J usage is TRBJ2-3; the table's D call of TRBD2 was not tested on the DNA. TRBV21-1 is marked as a pseudogene. This CDR3 has 11 amino acids. The chain's CDR3 is CASPGEDTQYF. DNA for the CDR3: TGTGCCAGCCCGGGGGAGGATACGCAGTATTTT.

There are a few counts of this clone. CDR3 nucleotides: TGTGCCAGTAGTACGGGACAGGGAAGGAAGAATGGCTACACCTTC. This codes for CASSTGQGRKNGYTF. The rearrangement joins TRBV19 to TRBJ1-2, with TRBD1 matching 9 bases. J was trimmed by 6 bases and V by 4 bases; bases with no gene match: 9. The CDR3 spans 15 residues. Germline CDR1 reads LNHDA; CDR2 reads SQIVND (reference sequence).

This chain connects TRBV5-6 to TRBJ2-7, with TRBD2 matching over 11 bases. CDR3 length: 15 amino acids. In germline, CDR1 is SGHDT, CDR2 YYEEEE. The V gene end was trimmed by 3 bases and the J gene end by 2 bases; junction bases not matched to a gene: 4. The CDR3 DNA follows: TGTGCCAGCAGCTGGCCGGGACTAGCGGCCTACGAGCAGTACTTC. Translated, it gives CASSWPGLAAYEQYF.

The rearrangement links TRBV30 to TRBJ2-7; 10 bases align to TRBD2. V was pared by 4 bases and J by 2 bases, with 11 bases of the junction left unmatched. The CDR3 consists of 16 residues. Per the germline V gene, CDR1 is GTSNPN and CDR2 is SVGIG (reference sequence). CDR3 region: CAWKGPTLAGAYEQYF. DNA for the CDR3: TGTGCCTGGAAGGGACCCACTCTAGCGGGAGCCTACGAGCAGTACTTC. The full variable domain, rest sourced from reference TRBV30 and TRBJ2-7, is SQTIHQWPATLVQPVGSPLSLECTVEGTSNPNLYWYRQAAGRGLQLLFYSVGIGQISSEVPQNLSASRPQDRQFILSSKKLLLSDSGFYLCAWKGPTLAGAYEQYFGPGTRLTVT.

This sequence joins TRBV11-2 and TRBJ2-2; 11 bases match TRBD2. The CDR3 totals 17 residues. Germline-derived CDR1 and CDR2 are SGHAT and FQNNGV. Trimming took 4 bases from V and 3 from J; bases not matched to a gene: 7. The CDR3 DNA sequence: TGTGCCAGCAGCTCGCCCTTACTAGCGGGGGACACCGGGGAGCTGTTTTTT. Translation gives CASSSPLLAGDTGELFF.

J is TRBJ1-2 and V is TRBV3-1 (or the pseudogene TRBV3-2); the D is unclear. Trimming pared 1 base from V and 3 bases from J, leaving 9 bases between. CDR1 is LGHDT and CDR2 is YNNKEL in the germline V gene (reference sequence). The CDR3 sequence is 14 residues long. CDR3 bases: TGTGCCAGCAGCCAAGGAGGCGGAGACTATGGCTACACCTTC. Protein sequence: CASSQGGGDYGYTF.

By proportion, this clone is medium-sized (0.01 to 0.1%). The chain has TRBV30 and TRBJ2-1; TRBD1 matches 7 bases. Trimming at V came to 4 bases and at J to 2 bases, leaving 5 bases not matched to a gene. CDR1 is GTSNPN, CDR2 SVGIG, per germline (reference sequence). This CDR3 is built from 14 residues. CDR3 in DNA: TGTGCCTGGAATACCGGGACAGCCTACAATGAGCAGTTCTTC. As protein: CAWNTGTAYNEQFF.

The chain combines TRBV7-3 with TRBJ1-1; a possible D gene is TRBD1 (5 bases). Germline assignment: CDR1 SGHTA and CDR2 FQGTGA. CDR3 size: 14 residues. V lost 5 bases and J lost 5, with 15 bases in between. The CDR3 region has the DNA TGTGCCAGCAGCCCCCCGGGGAGGGGAACTGAAGCTTTCTTT. Its protein product is CASSPPGRGTEAFF.

The rearrangement links TRBV6-6 to TRBJ1-2, with D possibly TRBD1 on 5 matching bases. V lost 1 base and J 7 bases, leaving 13 bases between the germline ends. The CDR3 totals 14 residues. The germline V gene has CDR1 MNHNY and CDR2 SVGAGI (reference sequence). The CDR3 bases are TGTGCCAGCAGTTACTTTGAGGAGGGACCTGGCTACACCTTC. Translated: CASSYFEEGPGYTF.

The chain couples TRBV14 to TRBJ2-2; TRBD2 agrees at 11 bases. After removal of 5 bases from V and 7 bases from J, the junction contained 6 bases not matched to a gene. CDR3 length equals 15 residues. Germline V gene sequence: CDR1 SGHDN, CDR2 FVKESK. The CDR3 coding sequence is TGTGCCAGCAGCATAACTAGCGGGAGCCACGGGGAGCTGTTTTTT. Translated: CASSITSGSHGELFF.

The chain is built from TRBV12-3 or TRBV12-4 and TRBJ2-2; 7 nucleotides line up with TRBD1. CDR3 length: 13 amino acids. The V gene end was trimmed by 6 bases and the J gene end by 7 bases; junction bases not matched to a gene: 5. The CDR3 here is CASRLNRGGELFF. Written as DNA, the CDR3 is TGTGCCAGCAGGCTAAACAGGGGCGGGGAGCTGTTTTTT.

This clone appeared a few times. The chain carries TRBV5-1 and TRBJ2-3, with 7 bases that match TRBD1. This CDR3 has 14 residues. The germline gives CDR1 SGHRS, CDR2 YFSETQ. The V and J ends lost 3 bases and 2 bases, in that order; junction bases with no gene match: 3. The CDR3 region is CASSYGTVTDTQYF. In DNA, the CDR3 is TGCGCCAGCAGCTACGGGACAGTCACAGATACGCAGTATTTT.

The chain employs TRBV24-1 and TRBJ2-1, with 12 nucleotides matching TRBD2. V was pared by 3 bases and J by 7 bases, with 12 bases of the junction left unmatched. The CDR3 is 18 amino acids. Germline values: CDR1 KGHDR, CDR2 SFDVKD. The CDR3 bases are TGTGCCACCAGTGATCCTACCGGGACTAGCGGGTCCTGGAATGAGCAGTTCTTC. Translation gives CATSDPTGTSGSWNEQFF.